This TCR beta chain was retrieved from a study of blood T cell repertoires in COVID-19. Turning to the study itself: The United States, Italy and Spain supplied acute and convalescent COVID-19 samples.

This CDR3 has 14 amino acids. Germline-derived CDR1 and CDR2 are SGHRS and YFSETQ. Germline trimming cut 4 bases from V and 4 bases from J; bases unmatched to any gene: 4. Methods used by the authors: Reference gene primer amplification gave estimated nucleated cell counts. Data came from immunoSEQ multiplex PCR; TCRdb stores just in-frame clones and leaves some out. V, J and clone size were drawn from that table, and D and trimming were deduced from the DNA. The table lists around 250,000 clones, approximately 84% of them singletons. This chain uses TRBV5-1 with TRBJ1-1; the match to TRBD1 covers 10 bases. Sequencing was carried out using peripheral blood. This sequence originates from a woman older than 75 with acute or convalescent COVID-19. This chain's CDR3 is CASSGDRGGTEAFF. CDR3 nucleotides: TGCGCCAGCAGCGGGGACAGGGGAGGCACTGAAGCTTTCTTT.